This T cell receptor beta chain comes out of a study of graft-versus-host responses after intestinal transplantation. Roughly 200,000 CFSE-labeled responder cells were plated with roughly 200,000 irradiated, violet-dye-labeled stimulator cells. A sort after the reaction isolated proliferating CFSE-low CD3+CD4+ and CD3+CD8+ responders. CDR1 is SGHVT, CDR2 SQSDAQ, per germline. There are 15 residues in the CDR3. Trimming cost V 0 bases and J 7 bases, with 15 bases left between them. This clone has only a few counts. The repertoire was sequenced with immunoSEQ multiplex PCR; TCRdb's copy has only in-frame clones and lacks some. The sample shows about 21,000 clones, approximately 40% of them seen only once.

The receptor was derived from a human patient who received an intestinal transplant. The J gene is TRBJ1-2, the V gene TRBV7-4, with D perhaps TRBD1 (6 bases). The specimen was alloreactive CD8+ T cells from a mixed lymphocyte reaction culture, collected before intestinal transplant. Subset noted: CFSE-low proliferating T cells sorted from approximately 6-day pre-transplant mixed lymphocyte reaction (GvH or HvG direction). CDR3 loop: CASSLAPRGGAGYTF. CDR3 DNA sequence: TGTGCCAGCAGCTTAGCTCCGAGGGGGGGGGCTGGCTACACCTTC.